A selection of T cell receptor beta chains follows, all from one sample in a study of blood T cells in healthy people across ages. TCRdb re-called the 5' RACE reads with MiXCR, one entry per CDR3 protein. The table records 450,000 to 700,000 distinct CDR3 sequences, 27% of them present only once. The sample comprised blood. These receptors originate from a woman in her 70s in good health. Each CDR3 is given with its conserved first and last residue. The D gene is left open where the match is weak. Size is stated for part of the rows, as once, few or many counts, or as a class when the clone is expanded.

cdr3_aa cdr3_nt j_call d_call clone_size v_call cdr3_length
CASTWTSGGYQETQYF TGTGCCAGCACCTGGACTAGCGGGGGTTACCAAGAGACCCAGTACTTC TRBJ2-5 TRBD2 . TRBV3-1 16
CSARDLDTQYF TGCAGTGCTAGAGATCTGGATACGCAGTATTTT TRBJ2-3 . once TRBV20-1 11
CATRTGGKKTQYF TGTGCCACCCGGACAGGGGGCAAGAAGACCCAGTACTTC TRBJ2-5 TRBD1 . TRBV6-1 13
CASGSSRGETQYF TGTGCCAGCGGGAGTAGCCGGGGGGAGACCCAGTACTTC TRBJ2-5 . few TRBV3-1 13
CASSRQGGIETQYF TGTGCCAGCAGCCGTCAAGGGGGGATAGAGACCCAGTACTTC TRBJ2-5 . . TRBV5-4 14
CSVDRGGGYTF TGCAGCGTTGATCGAGGTGGGGGCTACACCTTC TRBJ1-2 . many TRBV29-1 11
CASSFASRAGGADTQYF TGTGCCAGCAGCTTTGCGAGTAGAGCGGGGGGGGCAGATACGCAGTATTTT TRBJ2-3 TRBD2 few TRBV7-9 17
CASSIRAGPQYSYEQYF TGTGCCAGTAGTATAAGGGCAGGGCCACAATATTCCTACGAGCAGTACTTC TRBJ2-7 . . TRBV19 17
CSARPGQGGEQYF TGCAGTGCTAGACCGGGACAGGGAGGCGAGCAGTACTTC TRBJ2-7 TRBD1 . TRBV20-1 13
CASSYRATTYNEQFF TGTGCCAGCAGTTACCGGGCTACGACCTACAATGAGCAGTTCTTC TRBJ2-1 . . TRBV2 15
CASSPKNGQRGTDTQYF TGCGCCAGCAGCCCAAAGAACGGACAGCGGGGTACAGATACGCAGTATTTT TRBJ2-3 . . TRBV4-1 17
CSALPQEQPQHF TGCAGCGCCCTCCCCCAGGAACAGCCCCAGCATTTT TRBJ1-5 . . TRBV29-1 12
CASKGTADNSPLHF TGTGCCAGCAAAGGGACAGCTGATAATTCACCCCTCCACTTT TRBJ1-6 TRBD1 . TRBV6-2/TRBV6-3 14
CASSSTGFGNTIYF TGTGCCAGCAGCTCTACAGGGTTCGGAAACACCATATATTTT TRBJ1-3 . few TRBV27 14
CASSARDRVYEQYF TGTGCCAGCAGTGCCCGGGACAGGGTCTACGAGCAGTACTTC TRBJ2-7 TRBD1 . TRBV27 14
CASSPLNPNTRTGLWTGELFF TGTGCCAGCAGCCCTCTCAACCCGAACACCAGGACAGGGCTGTGGACCGGGGAGCTGTTTTTT TRBJ2-2 TRBD1 . TRBV11-2 21
CASSIQTNTGELFF TGTGCTAGCAGCATTCAGACGAACACCGGGGAGCTGTTTTTT TRBJ2-2 . few TRBV7-7 14
CASSQTGRWETQYF TGCGCCAGCAGCCAGACAGGGAGGTGGGAGACCCAGTACTTC TRBJ2-5 . . TRBV4-1 14
CASSPSDGTGNTIYF TGTGCCAGCTCACCCTCAGACGGAACTGGAAACACCATATATTTT TRBJ1-3 . few TRBV18 15
CASSLGLSPTDTQYF TGCGCCAGCAGCTTGGGGCTATCCCCCACAGATACGCAGTATTTT TRBJ2-3 . few TRBV5-1 15
CASSERGSATNEKLFF TGTGCCAGCAGCGAACGCGGGTCGGCAACTAATGAAAAACTGTTTTTT TRBJ1-4 . . TRBV9 16
CAISETTRGHEQYF TGTGCCATCAGTGAGACTACCAGGGGTCACGAGCAGTACTTC TRBJ2-7 . . TRBV10-3 14
CASSFWGPTDTQYF TGTGCCAGCAGTTTTTGGGGACCCACAGATACGCAGTATTTT TRBJ2-3 . few TRBV12-3/TRBV12-4 14
CASSFSSGTVAKNIQYF TGTGCCAGCAGCTTTTCTTCCGGGACAGTAGCCAAAAACATTCAGTACTTC TRBJ2-4 TRBD1 . TRBV7-9 17
CASRPASGFEQYF TGTGCCAGCAGACCTGCCAGCGGCTTCGAGCAGTACTTC TRBJ2-7 . . TRBV7-2 13
CASSVGDRTTEQYF TGTGCCAGCAGCGTCGGGGACAGAACAACCGAGCAGTACTTC TRBJ2-7 TRBD1 . TRBV9 14
CASSRPPYRDREYGYTF TGTGCCAGCAGCCGACCCCCCTACCGGGACAGGGAATATGGCTACACCTTC TRBJ1-2 TRBD1 . TRBV7-2 17
CASSLLTGETQYF TGTGCCAGCAGCTTATTGACGGGGGAGACCCAGTACTTC TRBJ2-5 . . TRBV7-2 13
CASSDWGGSNYGYTF TGTGCCAGCAGTGACTGGGGGGGGAGCAACTATGGCTACACCTTC TRBJ1-2 . many TRBV2 15
CASSFTGVGNTEAFF TGTGCCAGCAGCTTTACAGGGGTTGGGAACACTGAAGCTTTCTTT TRBJ1-1 TRBD1 . TRBV7-2 15
CASSQDPGQGTNEAFF TGCGCCAGCAGCCAAGATCCGGGACAGGGGACCAATGAAGCTTTCTTT TRBJ1-1 TRBD1 . TRBV4-3 16
CASSLASRQPTYEQYF TGTGCCAGCAGCTTAGCGAGTAGACAGCCTACCTACGAGCAGTACTTC TRBJ2-7 . . TRBV7-2 16
CASSDLAGGYYNEQFF TGTGCCAGCAGTGACCTAGCGGGGGGTTACTACAATGAGCAGTTCTTC TRBJ2-1 TRBD2 . TRBV12-3/TRBV12-4 16
CASPFEYYGYTF TGCGCCAGCCCTTTCGAATACTATGGCTACACCTTC TRBJ1-2 . . TRBV23-1 12
CASSLVTSGGRSQETQYF TGTGCCAGCAGCTTAGTGACTAGCGGGGGTCGCTCACAAGAGACCCAGTACTTC TRBJ2-5 TRBD2 . TRBV11-2 18
CASSRSPGTGSGANVLTF TGTGCCAGCAGCCGCAGTCCCGGGACAGGGTCTGGGGCCAACGTCCTGACTTTC TRBJ2-6 TRBD1 few TRBV7-9 18
CASGSLGNTIYF TGTGCCAGCGGATCTCTTGGAAACACCATATATTTT TRBJ1-3 . few TRBV6-2/TRBV6-3 12
CASSLEVTGTYEQYF TGTGCCAGCAGCTTAGAGGTGACAGGAACCTACGAGCAGTACTTC TRBJ2-7 . few TRBV7-2 15
CASREQGSTQTQYF TGTGCCAGCAGAGAACAGGGGTCAACACAGACCCAGTACTTC TRBJ2-5 TRBD1 . TRBV28 14
CASSVVASGETQYF TGTGCCAGCAGCGTAGTGGCTAGCGGGGAGACCCAGTACTTC TRBJ2-5 TRBD2 few TRBV9 14
CASRRTLVGRETQYF TGTGCCAGCAGGAGGACCTTGGTGGGGCGAGAGACCCAGTACTTC TRBJ2-5 . few TRBV7-2 15
CSARTASNQPQHF TGCAGTGCAAGGACAGCTAGCAATCAGCCCCAGCATTTT TRBJ1-5 . . TRBV20-1 13
CSARGETGKAFF TGCAGTGCTAGAGGAGAGACGGGTAAAGCTTTCTTT TRBJ1-1 . . TRBV20-1 12
CSVETGSTAKNIQYF TGCAGCGTTGAAACGGGGAGCACGGCCAAAAACATTCAGTACTTC TRBJ2-4 . . TRBV29-1 15
CASSLKQGEGYGYTF TGTGCCAGCAGTTTGAAACAGGGGGAAGGCTATGGCTACACCTTC TRBJ1-2 TRBD1 . TRBV6-1 15
CASSLGQGSQNIQYF TGCGCCAGCAGCTTGGGACAGGGGTCCCAAAACATTCAGTACTTC TRBJ2-4 TRBD1 . TRBV5-1 15
CSARGTGLADQETQYF TGCAGTGCTAGAGGGACGGGACTAGCGGACCAAGAGACCCAGTACTTC TRBJ2-5 TRBD2 . TRBV20-1 16
CASSQSANSPLHF TGTGCCAGCAGCCAGTCGGCTAATTCACCCCTCCACTTT TRBJ1-6 . . TRBV7-2 13
CASSEIVAEQYF TGTGCCAGCAGTGAAATTGTTGCCGAGCAGTACTTC TRBJ2-7 . . TRBV6-1 12
CATSSWPVETDTQYF TGTGCCACCAGTAGCTGGCCCGTAGAGACAGATACGCAGTATTTT TRBJ2-3 . few TRBV24-1 15
CASRGGVWNEQFF TGTGCCAGCAGAGGCGGGGTGTGGAATGAGCAGTTCTTC TRBJ2-1 . few TRBV6-5 13
CSVARDREYLEAFF TGCAGCGTAGCCCGGGACAGGGAATACCTGGAAGCCTTCTTT TRBJ1-1 TRBD1 . TRBV29-1 14
CSARDPQGGNGYTF TGCAGTGCTAGAGATCCGCAGGGAGGGAATGGCTACACCTTC TRBJ1-2 . . TRBV20-1 14
CATSSGPGTVSYGQFF TGTGCCACCAGCAGTGGGCCCGGGACAGTTTCATATGGGCAGTTCTTC TRBJ2-1 TRBD1 few TRBV15 16
CAISESGGGREQYF TGTGCCATCAGTGAGTCCGGGGGGGGTCGCGAGCAGTACTTC TRBJ2-7 TRBD2 few TRBV10-3 14
CASSSQGVGHEQFF TGTGCCAGCAGCTCCCAAGGGGTGGGGCATGAGCAGTTCTTC TRBJ2-1 . . TRBV7-2 14
CASSTPEVGGPTDTQYF TGTGCCAGCAGCACCCCTGAGGTGGGGGGCCCCACAGATACGCAGTATTTT TRBJ2-3 . few TRBV9 17